What follows are 4 T cell receptor beta chains derived from one specimen sequenced in a study of beta chain features in type 1 diabetes (dated by TCRdb to 2017 to 2018). The library relied on the immunoSEQ multiplex PCR assay. The entire amount of isolated RNA was reverse transcribed using the High Capacity cDNA Reverse Transcription Kit, so the sequenced TCRB transcripts were expressed ones. TCRdb obtained this table from immuneACCESS and retained in-frame rearrangements with V and J assigned. These tables miss some clones; where compared with another copy, unresolved V genes account for less than half of the shortfall, and the remainder is unexplained. This sample has hundreds of thousands of clones in its table, and roughly 31% of those were observed once. Roughly 0.066% of the sample belongs to the ten largest clones. Source material: naive CD4+ T cells from blood. The sample's cell subset or site label is to be understood as: true naive CD4+ T cells. The receptors derive from a man younger than 35 in good health.

This clone has only a few counts. This same CDR3 is encoded by further DNA sequences in the sample. This rearrangement joins TRBV30 to TRBJ2-3; D might be TRBD2 (6 bases). CDR3 length equals 13 residues. V was cut by 3 bases and J by 0 bases, with 7 bases left in between. CDR1 and CDR2 from the germline V gene are GTSNPN and SVGIG (reference sequence). This CDR3 is CAWSAGSTDTQYF. The CDR3 DNA reads as TGTGCCTGGAGCGCGGGGAGCACAGATACGCAGTATTTT. Full variable domain (missing parts from reference TRBV30 and TRBJ2-3): SQTIHQWPATLVQPVGSPLSLECTVEGTSNPNLYWYRQAAGRGLQLLFYSVGIGQISSEVPQNLSASRPQDRQFILSSKKLLLSDSGFYLCAWSAGSTDTQYFGPGTRLTVL.

The rearrangement links TRBV7-2 to TRBJ2-7, with a tentative D call TRBD2 (5 bases). Looked up from germline, CDR1 is SGHTA and CDR2 is FQGNSA. Trimming shortened V by 3 bases and J by 8 bases, and 17 bases separated the two germline ends. The CDR3 sequence is 14 residues long. The CDR3 DNA reads as TGTGCCAGCAGCTTTGACTCCTCCGGGATGAAGCAGTACTTC. It translates to CASSFDSSGMKQYF.

The rearrangement links TRBV15 to TRBJ2-3; TRBD2 aligns across 8 bases. J gave up 0 bases and V 0 bases, and 11 bases lay outside the gene matches. Germline V gene data show CDR1 as LNHNV and CDR2 as YYDKDF (reference sequence). This CDR3 comprises 19 residues. The CDR3 DNA follows: TGTGCCACCAGCAGAGATCTTCGGAATAGCGGGACTAGCACAGATACGCAGTATTTT. Translating it yields CATSRDLRNSGTSTDTQYF. Variable domain in full (rest from reference TRBV15 and TRBJ2-3): DAMVIQNPRYQVTQFGKPVTLSCSQTLNHNVMYWYQQKSSQAPKLLFHYYDKDFNNEADTPDNFQSRRPNTSFCFLDIRSPGLGDTAMYLCATSRDLRNSGTSTDTQYFGPGTRLTVL.

This clone occurred a few times. The V call is TRBV30, the J call TRBJ2-6; tentatively, D is TRBD1 or TRBD2 (5 bases each). This CDR3 is 21 amino acids long. Germline CDR1 GTSNPN, CDR2 SVGIG (reference sequence). Trimming took off 0 bases at V and 1 base at J, with 25 bases between the two ends. In DNA form, the CDR3 reads TGTGCCTGGAGTGTACTGCACCTTCGGGGACCTATAGGGTCTGGGGCCAACGTCCTGACTTTC. Translation gives CAWSVLHLRGPIGSGANVLTF.